Listed below are T cell receptor beta chains from one sample, sequenced in a study of regulatory T cells in long-lasting Graves disease. TCRdb reprocessed the multiplex PCR reads via MiXCR and lists one record per CDR3 protein. The sample contains 240,000 or so distinct CDR3 sequences, 20% of which appear only once. This specimen was peripheral blood mononuclear cells (PBMCs), taken at new diagnosis, from a patient treated with antithyroid drugs. The receptors here all came from a female donor with Graves disease. CDR3s include the opening cysteine and the closing phenylalanine or tryptophan. D genes are given only for firm matches. Not every row has a clone size; where given, it reads once, few, many or a size class.

>TRBV10-1|TRBJ2-1|few|.
CASSESWGRDEQFF
TGCGCCAGCAGTGAGAGCTGGGGCAGGGATGAGCAGTTCTTC
>TRBV10-3|TRBJ1-3|.|TRBD1
CATGQGAAGSTIYF
TGTGCCACAGGACAGGGGGCGGCTGGAAGCACCATATATTTT
>TRBV7-2|TRBJ2-5|many|.
CASSAYQETQYF
TGTGCCAGCAGCGCGTACCAAGAGACCCAGTACTTC
>TRBV5-1|TRBJ1-3|.|TRBD1
CASSLEGAGGNTIYF
TGCGCCAGCAGCTTGGAGGGGGCTGGTGGAAACACCATATATTTT
>TRBV18|TRBJ2-1|.|.
CASSPQTDSYNEQFF
TGTGCCAGCTCACCGCAGACCGACTCCTACAATGAGCAGTTCTTC
>TRBV12-3/TRBV12-4|TRBJ1-5|many|.
CASSLAGWGHSNQPQHF
TGTGCCAGCAGTTTAGCCGGATGGGGACATAGCAATCAGCCCCAGCATTTT
>TRBV6-1|TRBJ1-2|many|TRBD1
CASSEGRGQGARYTF
TGTGCCAGCAGTGAAGGGAGGGGGCAGGGGGCTCGCTACACCTTC
>TRBV7-2|TRBJ2-3|many|TRBD1
CASSLDRGQDTQYF
TGTGCCAGCAGCTTGGACAGGGGGCAAGATACGCAGTATTTT
>TRBV7-2|TRBJ2-1|many|.
CASSLLSKGRADFIREQFF
TGTGCCAGCAGCTTACTTTCAAAGGGGCGGGCCGATTTCATTCGTGAGCAGTTCTTC
>TRBV9|TRBJ2-2|few|.
CASSVTRGVVVSGELFF
TGTGCCAGCAGCGTGACTCGCGGGGTAGTCGTCTCCGGGGAGCTGTTTTTT
>TRBV12-3/TRBV12-4|TRBJ2-3|few|TRBD2
CASSPPGLAGGGDTQYF
TGTGCCAGCAGTCCACCGGGACTAGCGGGAGGAGGGGATACGCAGTATTTT
>TRBV15|TRBJ1-2|.|TRBD1
CATSRSRTGGSNYGYTF
TGTGCCACCAGCAGGTCAAGGACAGGGGGTAGTAACTATGGCTACACCTTC
>TRBV5-6|TRBJ2-5|many|TRBD2
CASRESGRGETQYF
TGTGCCAGCAGAGAGAGCGGGAGGGGAGAGACCCAGTACTTC
>TRBV20-1|TRBJ1-4|.|.
CSARDPRKDEKLFF
TGCAGTGCTAGAGATCCCAGGAAGGATGAAAAACTGTTTTTT
>TRBV27|TRBJ2-7|many|.
CASRPTVSYEQYF
TGTGCCAGCAGACCGACAGTCTCCTACGAGCAGTACTTC
>TRBV9|TRBJ1-1|many|TRBD1
CASSGDRNTEAFF
TGTGCCAGCAGCGGGGACAGGAACACTGAAGCTTTCTTT
>TRBV4-3|TRBJ1-5|few|.
CASSQESGGSNQPQHF
TGCGCCAGCAGCCAAGAATCCGGGGGTAGCAATCAGCCCCAGCATTTT
>TRBV7-3|TRBJ2-6|many|.
CASSDPRGHTGANVLTF
TGTGCCAGCAGCGATCCCCGGGGGCACACCGGGGCCAACGTCCTGACTTTC
>TRBV6-1|TRBJ1-6|many|TRBD1
CASSVDRGSPLHF
TGTGCCAGCAGTGTGGACAGGGGTTCACCCCTCCACTTT
>TRBV7-3|TRBJ2-3|.|TRBD2
CASSSGLAGVADTQYF
TGTGCCAGCAGCTCGGGACTAGCGGGAGTCGCAGATACGCAGTATTTT
>TRBV19|TRBJ2-2|few|.
CASSSWTVRNTGELFF
TGTGCCAGTAGTTCCTGGACAGTCCGGAACACCGGGGAGCTGTTTTTT